This TCR beta chain was profiled in a study of blood T cell repertoires in COVID-19. V dropped 5 bases and J dropped 3 bases, with 14 bases sitting between them. The germline CDR1 and CDR2 sequences are MNHEY and SVGAGI. This CDR3 comprises 15 residues. Method: immunoSEQ multiplex PCR; TCRdb's copy keeps in-frame clones and lacks some. The repertoire holds 450,000 to 500,000 clones, with approximately 90% as singletons. This clonotype was sampled from a woman aged 55-70 years who had recovered from COVID-19. The V and J genes are TRBV6-5 and TRBJ1-5; D is undetermined. The sample consisted of PBMCs or T cells enriched from blood (not recorded which). The CDR3 sequence: CASSPTGIYNQPQHF. The DNA of the CDR3 is TGTGCCAGCAGTCCGACCGGGATCTACAATCAGCCCCAGCATTTT.